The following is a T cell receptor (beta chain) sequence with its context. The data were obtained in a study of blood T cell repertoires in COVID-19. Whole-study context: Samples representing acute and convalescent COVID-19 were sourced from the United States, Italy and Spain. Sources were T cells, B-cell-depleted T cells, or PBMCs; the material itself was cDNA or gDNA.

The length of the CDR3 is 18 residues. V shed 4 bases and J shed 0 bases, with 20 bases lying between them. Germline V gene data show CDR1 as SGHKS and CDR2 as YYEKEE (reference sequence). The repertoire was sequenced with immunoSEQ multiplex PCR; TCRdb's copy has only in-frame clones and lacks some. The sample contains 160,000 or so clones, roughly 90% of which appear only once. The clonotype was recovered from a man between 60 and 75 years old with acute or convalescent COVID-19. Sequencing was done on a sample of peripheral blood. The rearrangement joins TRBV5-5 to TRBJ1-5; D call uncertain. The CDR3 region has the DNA TGTGCCAGCAGCCCCGTTTCCGACCGCGACTATAGCAATCAGCCCCAGCATTTT. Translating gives CASSPVSDRDYSNQPQHF.